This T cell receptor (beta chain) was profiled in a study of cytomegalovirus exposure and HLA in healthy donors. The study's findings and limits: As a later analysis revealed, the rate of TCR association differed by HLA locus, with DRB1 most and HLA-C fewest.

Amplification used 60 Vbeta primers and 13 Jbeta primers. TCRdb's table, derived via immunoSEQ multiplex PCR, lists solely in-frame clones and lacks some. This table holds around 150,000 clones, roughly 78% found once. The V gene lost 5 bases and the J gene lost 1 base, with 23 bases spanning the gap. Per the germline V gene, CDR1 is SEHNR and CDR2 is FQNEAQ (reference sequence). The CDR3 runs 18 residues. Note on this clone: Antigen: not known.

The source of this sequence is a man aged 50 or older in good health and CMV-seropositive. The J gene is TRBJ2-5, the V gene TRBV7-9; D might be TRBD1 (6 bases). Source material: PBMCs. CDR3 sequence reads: CASSPRMDSVRGQETQYF. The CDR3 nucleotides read TGTGCCAGCAGCCCGAGGATGGACAGTGTCCGGGGCCAAGAGACCCAGTACTTC. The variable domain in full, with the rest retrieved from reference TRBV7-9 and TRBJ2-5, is DTGVSQNPRHKITKRGQNVTFRCDPISEHNRLYWYRQTLGQGPEFLTYFQNEAQLEKSRLLSDRFSAERPKGSFSTLEIQRTEQGDSAMYLCASSPRMDSVRGQETQYFGPGTRLLVL.